The rows below give T cell receptor beta chains drawn from one sample of a study of T cell responses to AZD1222 COVID-19 vaccine. Sequencing used immunoSEQ multiplex PCR; TCRdb keeps in-frame clones, though not all of them. Counted here are 180,000 or so clones, 85% to 95% occurring once; the ten biggest clones make up about 2.1%. The specimen comprised peripheral blood, sampled 28 days after the second AZD1222 dose. These receptors all stem from an adult who received the AZD1222 COVID-19 vaccine. The CDR3 runs from the conserved cysteine through the conserved F or W. A D gene is named only where the DNA matches it firmly. Where a row states a size, it is once, few, many or the class of an expanded clone; other rows omit it.

j_call: TRBJ2-3
v_call: TRBV5-5
clone_size: .
d_call: TRBD1
cdr3_length: 16
cdr3_nt: TGTGCCAGCAGGGAAGGGACAGACGATTTAGCAGATACGCAGTATTTT
cdr3_aa: CASREGTDDLADTQYF

j_call: TRBJ2-1
v_call: TRBV6-1
clone_size: .
d_call: TRBD2
cdr3_length: 20
cdr3_nt: TGTGCCAGCAGTGAATTCGGGGTACTAGCGGGGGCCGAAGCCTACAATGAGCAGTTCTTC
cdr3_aa: CASSEFGVLAGAEAYNEQFF

j_call: TRBJ1-5
v_call: TRBV12-3/TRBV12-4
clone_size: .
d_call: .
cdr3_length: 13
cdr3_nt: TGTGCCAGCAGTTTTAGAGGCAATCAGCCCCAGCATTTT
cdr3_aa: CASSFRGNQPQHF

j_call: TRBJ1-1
v_call: TRBV11-2
clone_size: .
d_call: .
cdr3_length: 14
cdr3_nt: TGTGCCAGCAGCCCGCAACTGCAAGCCACTGAAGCTTTCTTT
cdr3_aa: CASSPQLQATEAFF

j_call: TRBJ2-3
v_call: TRBV11-3
clone_size: once
d_call: TRBD1
cdr3_length: 16
cdr3_nt: TGTGCCAGCAGCTCCCAGGGGGACAGGGGTGAGGATACGCAGTATTTT
cdr3_aa: CASSSQGDRGEDTQYF

j_call: TRBJ1-4
v_call: TRBV6-5
clone_size: .
d_call: .
cdr3_length: 14
cdr3_nt: TGTGCCAGCAGTCGACAAGCAACTAATGAAAAACTGTTTTTT
cdr3_aa: CASSRQATNEKLFF

j_call: TRBJ2-5
v_call: TRBV9
clone_size: .
d_call: .
cdr3_length: 16
cdr3_nt: TGTGCCAGCAGCGTAGGAAGGACAGAGTACCAAGAGACCCAGTACTTC
cdr3_aa: CASSVGRTEYQETQYF

j_call: TRBJ2-5
v_call: TRBV2
clone_size: few
d_call: .
cdr3_length: 14
cdr3_nt: TGTGCCAGTAATAATCTCGAGAACCAAGAGACCCAGTACTTC
cdr3_aa: CASNNLENQETQYF

j_call: TRBJ1-5
v_call: TRBV7-9
clone_size: .
d_call: TRBD1
cdr3_length: 16
cdr3_nt: TGTGCCAGCAGCTTAATGCCAGGGGGTAGTGATCAGCCCCAGCATTTT
cdr3_aa: CASSLMPGGSDQPQHF

j_call: TRBJ1-2
v_call: TRBV7-2
clone_size: .
d_call: TRBD1
cdr3_length: 14
cdr3_nt: TGTGCCAGCAGCCCGGACAGGGAAGCCTATGGCTACACCTTC
cdr3_aa: CASSPDREAYGYTF

j_call: TRBJ1-2
v_call: TRBV3-1/TRBV3-2
clone_size: .
d_call: .
cdr3_length: 13
cdr3_nt: TGTGCCAGCAGCGATCGGGCGGGCGGCGGCTACACCTTC
cdr3_aa: CASSDRAGGGYTF

j_call: TRBJ1-4
v_call: TRBV30
clone_size: .
d_call: .
cdr3_length: 14
cdr3_nt: TGTGCCTGGAGTGAGGCGCAGGGGAACGAAAAACTGTTTTTT
cdr3_aa: CAWSEAQGNEKLFF

j_call: TRBJ2-7
v_call: TRBV5-1
clone_size: .
d_call: TRBD1
cdr3_length: 15
cdr3_nt: TGCGCCAGCAGCCAAGGACAGGGTTACTCCTACGAGCAGTACTTC
cdr3_aa: CASSQGQGYSYEQYF

j_call: TRBJ2-3
v_call: TRBV2
clone_size: .
d_call: .
cdr3_length: 13
cdr3_nt: TGTGCCTCGTATGATTTACGGTGGGATACGCAGTATTTT
cdr3_aa: CASYDLRWDTQYF

j_call: TRBJ2-1
v_call: TRBV7-9
clone_size: .
d_call: TRBD2
cdr3_length: 17
cdr3_nt: TGTGCCAGCAGCCAATTTTTAGCGGGGGGCTTGGACAATGAGCAGTTCTTC
cdr3_aa: CASSQFLAGGLDNEQFF

j_call: TRBJ2-1
v_call: TRBV30
clone_size: .
d_call: .
cdr3_length: 14
cdr3_nt: TGTGCCGCTACCCCGCGCGGTACCTACAATGAGCAGTTCTTC
cdr3_aa: CAATPRGTYNEQFF

j_call: TRBJ2-7
v_call: TRBV30
clone_size: few
d_call: .
cdr3_length: 12
cdr3_nt: TGTGCCTGGAGTCCTACAGCTTCCGAGCAGTACTTC
cdr3_aa: CAWSPTASEQYF

j_call: TRBJ2-1
v_call: TRBV9
clone_size: .
d_call: .
cdr3_length: 15
cdr3_nt: TGTGCCAGCAGCCTAGACCCTGACGGGGGCAATGAGCAGTTCTTC
cdr3_aa: CASSLDPDGGNEQFF

j_call: TRBJ1-1
v_call: TRBV27
clone_size: .
d_call: .
cdr3_length: 15
cdr3_nt: TGTGCCAGCAGTTTTGGGGCAGGGTGGGACACTGAAGCTTTCTTT
cdr3_aa: CASSFGAGWDTEAFF

j_call: TRBJ2-1
v_call: TRBV19
clone_size: once
d_call: .
cdr3_length: 15
cdr3_nt: TGTGCCAGTAGTCTTCAGGGGCCGACCTACAATGAGCAGTTCTTC
cdr3_aa: CASSLQGPTYNEQFF

j_call: TRBJ1-2
v_call: TRBV14
clone_size: .
d_call: TRBD1
cdr3_length: 16
cdr3_nt: TGTGCCAGCAGCCAAGCGTCGACAGGGGGCAACTATGGCTACACCTTC
cdr3_aa: CASSQASTGGNYGYTF

j_call: TRBJ2-7
v_call: TRBV5-1
clone_size: .
d_call: .
cdr3_length: 15
cdr3_nt: TGCGCCAGCAGCTTGGATCTGGGGTCTGCCTACGAGCAGTACTTC
cdr3_aa: CASSLDLGSAYEQYF

j_call: TRBJ1-2
v_call: TRBV11-2
clone_size: .
d_call: TRBD1
cdr3_length: 13
cdr3_nt: TGTGCCAGCAGCCCCGGGACAGGGGGTTTCTACACCTTC
cdr3_aa: CASSPGTGGFYTF

j_call: TRBJ1-2
v_call: TRBV19
clone_size: once
d_call: .
cdr3_length: 14
cdr3_nt: TGTGCCAGTAGTATTGGATCCATTCGGAGTGGCTACACCTTC
cdr3_aa: CASSIGSIRSGYTF

j_call: TRBJ2-7
v_call: TRBV2
clone_size: .
d_call: .
cdr3_length: 14
cdr3_nt: TGTGCCAGCAGTGCAAGGTTCCTCTCCTACGAGCAGTACTTC
cdr3_aa: CASSARFLSYEQYF

j_call: TRBJ2-5
v_call: TRBV27
clone_size: .
d_call: .
cdr3_length: 13
cdr3_nt: TGTGCCAGCAGTAGAGCGGTTCAAGAGACCCAGTACTTC
cdr3_aa: CASSRAVQETQYF

j_call: TRBJ2-2
v_call: TRBV30
clone_size: .
d_call: TRBD2
cdr3_length: 18
cdr3_nt: TGTGCCTGGAGTTTCGGGACTAGCGGGAGGTTCTACACCGGGGAGCTGTTTTTT
cdr3_aa: CAWSFGTSGRFYTGELFF

j_call: TRBJ2-7
v_call: TRBV5-1
clone_size: .
d_call: TRBD2
cdr3_length: 19
cdr3_nt: TGCGCCAGCAGCTCAACCGGGACTAGCGGGAGGGCCAATAAATACGAGCAGTACTTC
cdr3_aa: CASSSTGTSGRANKYEQYF

j_call: TRBJ2-7
v_call: TRBV7-9
clone_size: .
d_call: .
cdr3_length: 14
cdr3_nt: TGTGCCAGCAGCTTATCTACGGAGGCCTACGAGCAGTACTTC
cdr3_aa: CASSLSTEAYEQYF

j_call: TRBJ1-1
v_call: TRBV7-2
clone_size: few
d_call: .
cdr3_length: 13
cdr3_nt: TGTGCCAGCAGCTCCCGGGGGAAGGCTGAAGCTTTCTTT
cdr3_aa: CASSSRGKAEAFF

j_call: TRBJ1-3
v_call: TRBV6-6
clone_size: .
d_call: .
cdr3_length: 16
cdr3_nt: TGTGCCAGCAGCGAACAGGACAGTTTCTCTGGAAACACCATATATTTT
cdr3_aa: CASSEQDSFSGNTIYF

j_call: TRBJ1-4
v_call: TRBV4-3
clone_size: .
d_call: TRBD1
cdr3_length: 14
cdr3_nt: TGCGCCAGCAGCCAACAGGACAGGGGTGAAAAACTGTTTTTT
cdr3_aa: CASSQQDRGEKLFF

j_call: TRBJ1-4
v_call: TRBV28
clone_size: once
d_call: .
cdr3_length: 16
cdr3_nt: TGTGCCAGCAGTTTAAACGGGCAGGGGCTGGGTGAAAAACTGTTTTTT
cdr3_aa: CASSLNGQGLGEKLFF

j_call: TRBJ2-1
v_call: TRBV21-1
clone_size: once
d_call: .
cdr3_length: 12
cdr3_nt: TGTCGGCTGGACAGGTTTAACAATGAGCAGTTCTTC
cdr3_aa: CRLDRFNNEQFF

j_call: TRBJ2-5
v_call: TRBV15
clone_size: .
d_call: .
cdr3_length: 18
cdr3_nt: TGTGCCACCAGCAGGGGACAGGGGTCTAGCGGGAGTTGGGAGACCCAGTACTTC
cdr3_aa: CATSRGQGSSGSWETQYF

j_call: TRBJ2-5
v_call: TRBV25-1
clone_size: .
d_call: .
cdr3_length: 13
cdr3_nt: TGTGCCAGCACTGGGGGAGGGGGAGAGACCCAGTACTTC
cdr3_aa: CASTGGGGETQYF

j_call: TRBJ2-7
v_call: TRBV10-3
clone_size: .
d_call: TRBD1
cdr3_length: 14
cdr3_nt: TGTGCCATCAGTGAGTCGCAGGGGGTAAGCGAGCAGTACTTC
cdr3_aa: CAISESQGVSEQYF

j_call: TRBJ2-7
v_call: TRBV13
clone_size: .
d_call: TRBD1
cdr3_length: 15
cdr3_nt: TGTGCCAGCAGCTTAGGACAGGGGTACTCCTACGAGCAGTACTTC
cdr3_aa: CASSLGQGYSYEQYF

j_call: TRBJ1-2
v_call: TRBV11-2
clone_size: .
d_call: .
cdr3_length: 16
cdr3_nt: TGTGCCAGCAGCACTCCGGGACACCAAAGGGACTATGGCTACACCTTC
cdr3_aa: CASSTPGHQRDYGYTF

j_call: TRBJ2-7
v_call: TRBV28
clone_size: .
d_call: .
cdr3_length: 12
cdr3_nt: TGTGCCAGCATGGGCGGCTCCTACGAGCAGTACTTC
cdr3_aa: CASMGGSYEQYF

j_call: TRBJ1-1
v_call: TRBV14
clone_size: .
d_call: .
cdr3_length: 13
cdr3_nt: TGTGCCAGCAGCCAATTCCCCGAGACTGAAGCTTTCTTT
cdr3_aa: CASSQFPETEAFF

j_call: TRBJ2-1
v_call: TRBV9
clone_size: .
d_call: TRBD2
cdr3_length: 16
cdr3_nt: TGTGCCAGCAGCGCACTACTAGCGGGAGGGCCTAATGAGCAGTTCTTC
cdr3_aa: CASSALLAGGPNEQFF

j_call: TRBJ2-7
v_call: TRBV30
clone_size: .
d_call: .
cdr3_length: 13
cdr3_nt: TGTGCCTGGAGTTTGGGCACCGGGGACGAGCAGTACTTC
cdr3_aa: CAWSLGTGDEQYF

j_call: TRBJ1-5
v_call: TRBV19
clone_size: .
d_call: .
cdr3_length: 12
cdr3_nt: TGTGCCAGTAGTATGACCGGACAGCCCCAGCATTTT
cdr3_aa: CASSMTGQPQHF

j_call: TRBJ1-5
v_call: TRBV28
clone_size: .
d_call: .
cdr3_length: 15
cdr3_nt: TGTGCCAGCAGTTTAAGCGAATATAGCAATCAGCCCCAGCATTTT
cdr3_aa: CASSLSEYSNQPQHF

j_call: TRBJ1-3
v_call: TRBV7-2
clone_size: .
d_call: TRBD1
cdr3_length: 16
cdr3_nt: TGTGCCAGCAGCTTAACACAGGGGGCCTCTGGAAACACCATATATTTT
cdr3_aa: CASSLTQGASGNTIYF

j_call: TRBJ1-2
v_call: TRBV3-1/TRBV3-2
clone_size: .
d_call: .
cdr3_length: 15
cdr3_nt: TGTGCCAGCAGCCGGGCCGGGGGAGATGATGGTGGCTACACCTTC
cdr3_aa: CASSRAGGDDGGYTF

j_call: TRBJ1-1
v_call: TRBV4-1
clone_size: .
d_call: .
cdr3_length: 19
cdr3_nt: TGCGCCAGCAGCCAACCCTTCGCAACGGTCCCGACGAGCACCACTGAAGCTTTCTTT
cdr3_aa: CASSQPFATVPTSTTEAFF

j_call: TRBJ2-1
v_call: TRBV7-3
clone_size: .
d_call: TRBD1
cdr3_length: 14
cdr3_nt: TGTGCCAGCAGCGCGGGGACAGGGGGCGTGGAGCAGTTCTTC
cdr3_aa: CASSAGTGGVEQFF

j_call: TRBJ1-2
v_call: TRBV6-5
clone_size: .
d_call: .
cdr3_length: 15
cdr3_nt: TGTGCCAGCAGTACCCGACGGACAGCAAACTATGGCTACACCTTC
cdr3_aa: CASSTRRTANYGYTF

j_call: TRBJ2-3
v_call: TRBV25-1
clone_size: .
d_call: .
cdr3_length: 15
cdr3_nt: TGTGCCAGCAGTGCCATAGCGGCCCACACAGATACGCAGTATTTT
cdr3_aa: CASSAIAAHTDTQYF

j_call: TRBJ1-6
v_call: TRBV18
clone_size: .
d_call: TRBD1
cdr3_length: 18
cdr3_nt: TGTGCCAGCTCACTGAAAATACTCTACAGGGGAAAGGAATCACCCCTCCACTTT
cdr3_aa: CASSLKILYRGKESPLHF

j_call: TRBJ1-6
v_call: TRBV6-2/TRBV6-3
clone_size: .
d_call: .
cdr3_length: 15
cdr3_nt: TGTGCCAGCAGTGGCCTCCGGGCAACGAATTCACCCCTCCACTTT
cdr3_aa: CASSGLRATNSPLHF

j_call: TRBJ2-6
v_call: TRBV3-1/TRBV3-2
clone_size: .
d_call: .
cdr3_length: 21
cdr3_nt: TGTGCCAGCAGCCAAGATTCGGGATTCGCGGGACTCCACTCTGGGGCCAACGTCCTGACTTTC
cdr3_aa: CASSQDSGFAGLHSGANVLTF